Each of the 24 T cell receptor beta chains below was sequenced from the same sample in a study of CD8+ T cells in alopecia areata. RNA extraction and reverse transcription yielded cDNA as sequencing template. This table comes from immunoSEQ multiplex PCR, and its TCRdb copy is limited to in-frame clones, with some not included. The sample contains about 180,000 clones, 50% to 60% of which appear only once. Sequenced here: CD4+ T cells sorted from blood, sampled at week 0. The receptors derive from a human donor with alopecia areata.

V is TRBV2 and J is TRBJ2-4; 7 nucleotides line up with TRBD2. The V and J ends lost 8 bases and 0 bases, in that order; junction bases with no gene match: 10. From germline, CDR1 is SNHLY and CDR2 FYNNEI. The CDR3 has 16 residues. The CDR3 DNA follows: TGTGCCAGCTCGGGGAGGGCGGATCTAGCCAAAAACATTCAGTACTTC. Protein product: CASSGRADLAKNIQYF.

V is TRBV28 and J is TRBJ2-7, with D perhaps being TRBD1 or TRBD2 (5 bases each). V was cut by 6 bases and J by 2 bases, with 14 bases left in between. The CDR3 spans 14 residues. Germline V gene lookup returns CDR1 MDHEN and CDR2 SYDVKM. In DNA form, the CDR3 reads TGTGCCAGCAGGACGGGGCGGCCAACCTACGAGCAGTACTTC. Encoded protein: CASRTGRPTYEQYF. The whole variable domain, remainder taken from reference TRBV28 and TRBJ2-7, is DVKVTQSSRYLVKRTGEKVFLECVQDMDHENMFWYRQDPGLGLRLIYFSYDVKMKEKGDIPEGYSVSREKKERFSLILESASTNQTSMYLCASRTGRPTYEQYFGPGTRLTVT.

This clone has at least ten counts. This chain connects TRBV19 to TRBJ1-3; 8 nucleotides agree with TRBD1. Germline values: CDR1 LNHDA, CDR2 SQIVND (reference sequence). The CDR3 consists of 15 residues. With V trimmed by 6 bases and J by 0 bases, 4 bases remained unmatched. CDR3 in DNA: TGTGCCAGTAGGACCGGGACAGGCTCTGGAAACACCATATATTTT. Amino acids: CASRTGTGSGNTIYF.

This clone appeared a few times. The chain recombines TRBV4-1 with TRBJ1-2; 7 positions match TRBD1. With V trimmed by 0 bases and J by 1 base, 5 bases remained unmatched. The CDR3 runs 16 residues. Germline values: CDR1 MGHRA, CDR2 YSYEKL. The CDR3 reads CASSQDWPGGNYGYTF. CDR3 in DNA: TGCGCCAGCAGCCAAGACTGGCCAGGGGGTAACTATGGCTACACCTTC.

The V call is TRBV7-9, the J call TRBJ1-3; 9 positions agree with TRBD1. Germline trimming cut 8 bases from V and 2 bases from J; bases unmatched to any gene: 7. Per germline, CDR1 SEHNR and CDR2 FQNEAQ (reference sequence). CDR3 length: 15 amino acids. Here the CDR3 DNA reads TGTGCCAGCGAGGACAGGGGAATAACTGGAAACACCATATATTTT. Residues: CASEDRGITGNTIYF.

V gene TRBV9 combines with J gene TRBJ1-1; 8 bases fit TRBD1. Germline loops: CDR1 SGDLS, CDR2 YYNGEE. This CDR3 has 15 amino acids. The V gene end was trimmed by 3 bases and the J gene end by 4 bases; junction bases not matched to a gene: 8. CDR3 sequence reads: CASSATTGVGTEAFF. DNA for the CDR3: TGTGCCAGCAGCGCCACGACAGGGGTCGGCACTGAAGCTTTCTTT.

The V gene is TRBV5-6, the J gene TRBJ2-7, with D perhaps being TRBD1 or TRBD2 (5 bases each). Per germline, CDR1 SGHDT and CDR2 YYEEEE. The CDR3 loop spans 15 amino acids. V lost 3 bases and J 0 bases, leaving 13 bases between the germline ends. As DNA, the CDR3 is TGTGCCAGCAGCTCACCGGGACGAAGCTCCTACGAGCAGTACTTC. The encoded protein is CASSSPGRSSYEQYF.

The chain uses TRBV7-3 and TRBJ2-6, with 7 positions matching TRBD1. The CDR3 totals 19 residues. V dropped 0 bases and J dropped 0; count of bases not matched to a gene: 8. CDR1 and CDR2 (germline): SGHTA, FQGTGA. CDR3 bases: TGTGCCAGCAGCTTAACCGTGACAGGGCTAAGCTCTGGGGCCAACGTCCTGACTTTC. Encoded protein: CASSLTVTGLSSGANVLTF.

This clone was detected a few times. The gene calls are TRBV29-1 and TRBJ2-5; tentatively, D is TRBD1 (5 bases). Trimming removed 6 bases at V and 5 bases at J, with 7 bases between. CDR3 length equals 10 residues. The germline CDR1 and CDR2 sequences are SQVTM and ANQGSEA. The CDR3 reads CSVKGETQYF. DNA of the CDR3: TGCAGCGTGAAGGGGGAGACCCAGTACTTC.

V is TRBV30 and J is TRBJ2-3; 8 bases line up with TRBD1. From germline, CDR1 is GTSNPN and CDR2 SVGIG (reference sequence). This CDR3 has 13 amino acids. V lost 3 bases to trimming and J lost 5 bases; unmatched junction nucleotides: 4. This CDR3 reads CAWSAGGGDTQYF. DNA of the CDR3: TGTGCCTGGAGCGCAGGGGGCGGAGATACGCAGTATTTT.

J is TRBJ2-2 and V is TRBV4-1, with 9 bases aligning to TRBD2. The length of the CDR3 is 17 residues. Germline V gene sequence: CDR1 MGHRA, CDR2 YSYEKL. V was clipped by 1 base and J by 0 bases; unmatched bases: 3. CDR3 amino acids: CASSQASSGANTGELFF. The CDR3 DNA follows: TGCGCCAGCAGCCAAGCGTCTAGCGGGGCGAACACCGGGGAGCTGTTTTTT.

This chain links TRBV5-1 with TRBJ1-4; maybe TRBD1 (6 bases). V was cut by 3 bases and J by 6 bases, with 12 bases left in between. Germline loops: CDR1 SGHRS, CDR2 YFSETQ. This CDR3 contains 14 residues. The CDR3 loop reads CASSSRGRYEKLFF. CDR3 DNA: TGCGCCAGCAGCTCTAGGGGGAGGTATGAAAAACTGTTTTTT.

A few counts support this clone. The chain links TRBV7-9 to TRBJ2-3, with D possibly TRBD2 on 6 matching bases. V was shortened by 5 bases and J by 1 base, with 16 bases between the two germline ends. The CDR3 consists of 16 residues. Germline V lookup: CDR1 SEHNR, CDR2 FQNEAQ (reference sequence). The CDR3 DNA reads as TGTGCCAGCAGCCTCCCAGGAGGGTTTGGCACAGATACGCAGTATTTT. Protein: CASSLPGGFGTDTQYF.

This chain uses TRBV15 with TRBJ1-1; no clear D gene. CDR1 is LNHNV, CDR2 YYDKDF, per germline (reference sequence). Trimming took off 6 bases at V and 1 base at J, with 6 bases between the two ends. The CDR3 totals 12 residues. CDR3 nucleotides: TGTGCCACCAGGACACCGAACACTGAAGCTTTCTTT. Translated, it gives CATRTPNTEAFF.

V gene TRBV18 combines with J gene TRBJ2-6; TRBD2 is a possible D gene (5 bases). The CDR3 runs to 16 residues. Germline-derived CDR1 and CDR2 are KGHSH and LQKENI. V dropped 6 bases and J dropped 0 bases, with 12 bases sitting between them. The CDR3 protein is CASSQDGGSGANVLTF. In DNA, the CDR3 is TGTGCCAGCTCCCAGGACGGAGGCTCTGGGGCCAACGTCCTGACTTTC.

CDR3 residues: CAWSVQGGGSYNSPLHF. The CDR3 bases are TGTGCCTGGAGTGTACAAGGCGGCGGCTCCTATAATTCACCCCTCCACTTT. The chain has TRBV30 and TRBJ1-6; no firm D call. Trimming took 0 bases from V and 0 from J, leaving 12 bases between them. The CDR3 extends over 17 amino acids. Germline V gives CDR1 GTSNPN, CDR2 SVGIG (reference sequence).

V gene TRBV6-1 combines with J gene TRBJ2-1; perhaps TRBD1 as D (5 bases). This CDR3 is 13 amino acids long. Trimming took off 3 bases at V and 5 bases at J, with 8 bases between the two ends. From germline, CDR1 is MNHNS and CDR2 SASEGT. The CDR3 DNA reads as TGTGCCAGCAGTGACCCAGGGCACAATGAGCAGTTCTTC. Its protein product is CASSDPGHNEQFF.

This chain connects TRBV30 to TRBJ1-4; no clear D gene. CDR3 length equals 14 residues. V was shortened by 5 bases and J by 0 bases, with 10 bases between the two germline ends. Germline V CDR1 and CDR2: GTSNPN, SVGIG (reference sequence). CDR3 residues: CAWGRIPTNEKLFF. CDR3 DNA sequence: TGTGCCTGGGGTAGGATCCCAACTAATGAAAAACTGTTTTTT.

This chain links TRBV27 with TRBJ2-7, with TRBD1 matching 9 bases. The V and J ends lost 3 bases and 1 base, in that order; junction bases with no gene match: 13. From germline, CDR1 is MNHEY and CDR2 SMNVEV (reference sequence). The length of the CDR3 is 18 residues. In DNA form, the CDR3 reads TGTGCCAGCAGTTTGTATAAAACAGGGGGCCCCTTATCCTACGAGCAGTACTTC. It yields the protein CASSLYKTGGPLSYEQYF.

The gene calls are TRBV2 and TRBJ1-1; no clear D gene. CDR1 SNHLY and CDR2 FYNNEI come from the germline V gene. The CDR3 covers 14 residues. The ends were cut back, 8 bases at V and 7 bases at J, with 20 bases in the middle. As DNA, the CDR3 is TGTGCCAGCCCACTTCATCGGGCCCTGAGTGAAGCTTTCTTT. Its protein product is CASPLHRALSEAFF.

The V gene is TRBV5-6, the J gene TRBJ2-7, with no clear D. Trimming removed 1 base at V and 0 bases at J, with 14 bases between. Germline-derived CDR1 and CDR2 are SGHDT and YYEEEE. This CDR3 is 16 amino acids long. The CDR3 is CASSLIPSTISYEQYF. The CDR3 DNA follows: TGTGCCAGCAGCTTGATTCCGAGCACCATCTCCTACGAGCAGTACTTC.

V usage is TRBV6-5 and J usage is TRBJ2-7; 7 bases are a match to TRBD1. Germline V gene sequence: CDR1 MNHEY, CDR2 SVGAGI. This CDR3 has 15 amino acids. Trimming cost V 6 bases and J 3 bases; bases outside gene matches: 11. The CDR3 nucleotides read TGTGCCAGCAGCCTCCGAGGGACAGCTTTCTACGAGCAGTACTTC. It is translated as CASSLRGTAFYEQYF.

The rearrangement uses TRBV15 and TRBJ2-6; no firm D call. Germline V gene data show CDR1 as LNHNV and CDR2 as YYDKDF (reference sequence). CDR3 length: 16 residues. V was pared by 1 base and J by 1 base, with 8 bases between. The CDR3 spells CATSRAARSGANVLTF. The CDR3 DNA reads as TGTGCCACCAGCAGAGCCGCACGATCTGGGGCCAACGTCCTGACTTTC.

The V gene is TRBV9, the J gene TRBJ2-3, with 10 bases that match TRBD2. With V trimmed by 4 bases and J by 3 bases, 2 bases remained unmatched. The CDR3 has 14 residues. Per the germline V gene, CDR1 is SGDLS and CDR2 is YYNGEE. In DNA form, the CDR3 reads TGTGCCAGCAGCCTGGGACTAGCGACAGATACGCAGTATTTT. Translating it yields CASSLGLATDTQYF.